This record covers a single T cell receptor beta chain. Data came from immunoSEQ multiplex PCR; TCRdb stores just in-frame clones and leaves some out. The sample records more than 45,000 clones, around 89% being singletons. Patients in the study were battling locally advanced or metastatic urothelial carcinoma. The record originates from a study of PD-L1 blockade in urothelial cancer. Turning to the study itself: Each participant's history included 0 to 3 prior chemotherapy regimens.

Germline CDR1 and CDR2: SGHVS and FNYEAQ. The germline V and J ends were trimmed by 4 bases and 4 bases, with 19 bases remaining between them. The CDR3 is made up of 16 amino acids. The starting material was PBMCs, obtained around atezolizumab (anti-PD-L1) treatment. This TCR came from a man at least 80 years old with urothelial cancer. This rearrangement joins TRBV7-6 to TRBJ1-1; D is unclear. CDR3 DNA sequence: TGTGCCAGCAGCTCCGAGCGGAGGCCCTTAGGCACTGAAGCTTTCTTT. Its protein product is CASSSERRPLGTEAFF. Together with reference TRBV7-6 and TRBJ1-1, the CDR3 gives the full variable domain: GAGVSQSPRYKVTKRGQDVALRCDPISGHVSLYWYRQALGQGPEFLTYFNYEAQQDKSGLPNDRFSAERPEGSISTLTIQRTEQRDSAMYRCASSSERRPLGTEAFFGQGTRLTVV.